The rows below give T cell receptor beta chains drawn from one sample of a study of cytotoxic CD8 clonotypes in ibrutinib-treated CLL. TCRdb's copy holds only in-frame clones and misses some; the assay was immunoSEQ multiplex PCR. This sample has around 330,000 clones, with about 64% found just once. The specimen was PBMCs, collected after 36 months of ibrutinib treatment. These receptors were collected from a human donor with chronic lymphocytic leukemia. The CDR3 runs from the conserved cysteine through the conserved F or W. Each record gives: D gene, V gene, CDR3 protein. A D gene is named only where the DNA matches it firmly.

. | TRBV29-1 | CSVEEGGTNTEAFF
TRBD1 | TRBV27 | CASSSIGRGNTQYF
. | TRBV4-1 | CASSQFGQGMNTEAFF
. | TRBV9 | CASSVDALQTQYF
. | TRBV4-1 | CASSQDAAVNLYEQYF
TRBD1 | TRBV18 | CASSPGQVEAFF
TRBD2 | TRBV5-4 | CASSLTSGGQFF
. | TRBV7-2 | CASSLGKRDTQYF
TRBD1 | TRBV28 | CASTGGVNEKLFF
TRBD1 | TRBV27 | CASGRQGRLPNTGELFF
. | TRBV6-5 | CASSAARAGTYEQYF
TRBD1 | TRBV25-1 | CASNQGDGYTF
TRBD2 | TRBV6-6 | CASRGETSGGTDTQYF
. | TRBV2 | CASSDQRSTDTQYF
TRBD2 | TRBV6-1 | CAGGGEVNEQFF
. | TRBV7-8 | CASSLAGPNTEAFF
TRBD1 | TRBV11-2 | CASSLPGQEDTGELFF
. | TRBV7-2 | CASSFVAENSPLHF
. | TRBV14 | CASSQDIGHSYEQYF
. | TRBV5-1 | CASSPGRGTYEQYF
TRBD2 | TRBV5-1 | CASSLGGSSYNEQFF
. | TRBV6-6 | CASSQRTAVNEKLFF
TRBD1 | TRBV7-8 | CASSLRGQSYEQYF
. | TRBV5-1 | CASSLMGAMSVNEQFF
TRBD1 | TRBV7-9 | CASSSPTGGLIQYF
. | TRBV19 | CASSIGTYYEQYF
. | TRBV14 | CASSLRAYNSPLHF
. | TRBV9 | CASSPRGVETQYF
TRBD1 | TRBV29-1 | CSIRQGTEAFF
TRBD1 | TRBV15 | CATSSRDRVAEAFF
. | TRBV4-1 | CASSQGRQYNEQFF
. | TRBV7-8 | CASSMFYEQYF
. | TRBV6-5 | CASSPEVGRKDGYTF
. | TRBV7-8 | CASSLGRRSETQYF
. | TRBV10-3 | CAIKPGPNTDTQYF
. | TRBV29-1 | CSVQGPGANVLTF
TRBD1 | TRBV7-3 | CASSPGTDFQETQYF
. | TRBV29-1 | CSVGDSDADIGYTF
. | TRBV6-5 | CASSYSLWTDEAFF
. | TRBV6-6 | CASSYSSHEQFF
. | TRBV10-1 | CASSPGPGELFF
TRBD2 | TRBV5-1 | CASSLGAGRETQYF
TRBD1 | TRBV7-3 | CASSLRPWGTGVNEQFF
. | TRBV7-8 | CASSLGVLGQYF
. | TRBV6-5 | CASSYSRAADGYTF
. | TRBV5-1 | CASSLVSGAKAKNIQYF
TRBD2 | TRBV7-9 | CATTSGAYEQYF
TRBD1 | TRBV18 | CASSHSDRADGYTF
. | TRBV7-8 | CASSSTTGNTEAFF
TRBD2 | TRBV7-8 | CASSLIAGGQETQYF
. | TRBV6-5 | CASSWGPLSYEQYF
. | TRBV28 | CASSPDGWWETQYF
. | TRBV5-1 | CASSRDSGDYGYTF